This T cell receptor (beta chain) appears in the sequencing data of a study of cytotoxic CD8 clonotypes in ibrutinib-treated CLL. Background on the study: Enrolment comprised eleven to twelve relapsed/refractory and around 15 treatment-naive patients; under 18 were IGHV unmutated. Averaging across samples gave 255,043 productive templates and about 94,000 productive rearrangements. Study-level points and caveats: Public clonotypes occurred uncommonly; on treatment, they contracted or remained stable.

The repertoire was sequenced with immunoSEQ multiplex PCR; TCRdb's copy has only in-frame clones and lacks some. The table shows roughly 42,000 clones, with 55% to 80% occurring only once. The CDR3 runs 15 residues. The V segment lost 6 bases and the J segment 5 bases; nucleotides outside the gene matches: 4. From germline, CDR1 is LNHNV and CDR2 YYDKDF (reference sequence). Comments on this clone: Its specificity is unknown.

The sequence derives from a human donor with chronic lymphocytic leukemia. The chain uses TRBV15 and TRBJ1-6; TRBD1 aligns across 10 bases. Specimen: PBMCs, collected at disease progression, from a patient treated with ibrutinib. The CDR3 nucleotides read TGTGCCACCAGTATTGGGACAGGGGATAATTCACCCCTCCACTTT. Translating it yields CATSIGTGDNSPLHF.